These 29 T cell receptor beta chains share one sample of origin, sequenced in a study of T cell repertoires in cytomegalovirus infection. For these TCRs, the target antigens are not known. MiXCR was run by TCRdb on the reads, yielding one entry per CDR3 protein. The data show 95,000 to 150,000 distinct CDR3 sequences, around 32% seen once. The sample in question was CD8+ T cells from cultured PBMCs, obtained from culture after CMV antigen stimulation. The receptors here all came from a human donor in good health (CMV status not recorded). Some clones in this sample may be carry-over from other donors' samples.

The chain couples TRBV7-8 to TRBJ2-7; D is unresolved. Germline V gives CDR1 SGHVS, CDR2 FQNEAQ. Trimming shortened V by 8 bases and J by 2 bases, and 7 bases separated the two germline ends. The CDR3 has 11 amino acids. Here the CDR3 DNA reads TGTGCCAGCCTTGGACCCTACGAGCAGTACTTC. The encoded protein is CASLGPYEQYF.

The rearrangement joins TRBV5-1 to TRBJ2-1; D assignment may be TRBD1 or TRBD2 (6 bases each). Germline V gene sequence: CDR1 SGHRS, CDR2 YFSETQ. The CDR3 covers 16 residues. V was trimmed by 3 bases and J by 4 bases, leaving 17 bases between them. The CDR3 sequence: CASSSLRRGSYNEQFF. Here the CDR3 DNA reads TGCGCCAGCAGCTCACTACGGAGGGGGTCGTACAATGAGCAGTTCTTC.

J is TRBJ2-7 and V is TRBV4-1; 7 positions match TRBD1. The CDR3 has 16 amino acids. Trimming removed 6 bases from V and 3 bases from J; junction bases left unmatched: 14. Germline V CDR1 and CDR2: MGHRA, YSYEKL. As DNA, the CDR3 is TGCGCCAGCAGTCCAATTCCACCGGGACAGCACTACGAGCAGTACTTC. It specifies CASSPIPPGQHYEQYF.

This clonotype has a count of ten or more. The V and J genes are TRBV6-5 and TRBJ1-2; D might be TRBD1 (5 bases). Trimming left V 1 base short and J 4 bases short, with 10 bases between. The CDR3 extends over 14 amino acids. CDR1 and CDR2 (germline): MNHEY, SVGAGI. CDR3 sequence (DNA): TGTGCCAGCAGTTACTTGGACATCCGCTATGGCTACACCTTC. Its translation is CASSYLDIRYGYTF.

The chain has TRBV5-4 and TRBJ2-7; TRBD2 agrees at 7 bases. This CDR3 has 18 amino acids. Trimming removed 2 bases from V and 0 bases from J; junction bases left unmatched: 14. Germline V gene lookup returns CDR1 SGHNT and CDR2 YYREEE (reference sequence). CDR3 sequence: CASSFGGGFEQSSYEQYF. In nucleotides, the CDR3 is TGTGCCAGCAGCTTTGGGGGGGGTTTTGAACAAAGCTCCTACGAGCAGTACTTC.

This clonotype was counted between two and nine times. The CDR3 sequence is CASSEDRGVAEKLFF. The CDR3 nucleotides read TGTGCCAGCAGTGAAGATAGGGGGGTTGCTGAAAAACTGTTTTTT. V is TRBV2 and J is TRBJ1-4, with D possibly TRBD1 on 6 matching bases. This CDR3 region has 15 residues. Per the germline V gene, CDR1 is SNHLY and CDR2 is FYNNEI. Deletions cut 1 base from V and 7 bases from J, with 13 bases between.

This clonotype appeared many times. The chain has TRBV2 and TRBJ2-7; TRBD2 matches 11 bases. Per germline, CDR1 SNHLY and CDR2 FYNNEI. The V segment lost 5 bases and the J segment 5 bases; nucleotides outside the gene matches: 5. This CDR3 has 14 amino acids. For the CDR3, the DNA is TGTGCCAGCAGTCCTAGCGGGGGGACAGACGAGCAGTACTTC. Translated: CASSPSGGTDEQYF. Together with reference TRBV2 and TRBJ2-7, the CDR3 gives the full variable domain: EPEVTQTPSHQVTQMGQEVILRCVPISNHLYFYWYRQILGQKVEFLVSFYNNEISEKSEIFDDQFSVERPDGSNFTLKIRSTKLEDSAMYFCASSPSGGTDEQYFGPGTRLTVT.

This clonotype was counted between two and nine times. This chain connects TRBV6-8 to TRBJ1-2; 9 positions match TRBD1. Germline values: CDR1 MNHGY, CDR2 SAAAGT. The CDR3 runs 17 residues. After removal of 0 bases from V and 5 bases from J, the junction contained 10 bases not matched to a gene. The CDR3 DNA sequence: TGTGCCAGCAGTTACTCCACAGGGGGCGTCGATCCTTATGGCTACACCTTC. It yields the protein CASSYSTGGVDPYGYTF.

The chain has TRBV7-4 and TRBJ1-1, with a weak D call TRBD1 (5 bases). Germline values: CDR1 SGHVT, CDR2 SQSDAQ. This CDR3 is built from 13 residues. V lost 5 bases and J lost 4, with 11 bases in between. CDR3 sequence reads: CASSPQGGTEAFF. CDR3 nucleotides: TGTGCCAGCAGCCCGCAGGGAGGCACTGAAGCTTTCTTT.

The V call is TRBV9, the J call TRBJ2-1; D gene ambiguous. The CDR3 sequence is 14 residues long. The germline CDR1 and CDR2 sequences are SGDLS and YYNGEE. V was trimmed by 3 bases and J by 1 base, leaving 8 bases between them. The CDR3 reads CASSASLSYNEQFF. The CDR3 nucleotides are TGTGCCAGCAGCGCGAGCCTTTCCTACAATGAGCAGTTCTTC.

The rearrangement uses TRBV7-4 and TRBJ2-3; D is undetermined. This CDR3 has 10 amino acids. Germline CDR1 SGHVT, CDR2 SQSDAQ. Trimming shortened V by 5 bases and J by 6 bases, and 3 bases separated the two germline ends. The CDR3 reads CASSVDTQYF. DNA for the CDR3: TGTGCCAGCAGCGTCGATACGCAGTATTTT.

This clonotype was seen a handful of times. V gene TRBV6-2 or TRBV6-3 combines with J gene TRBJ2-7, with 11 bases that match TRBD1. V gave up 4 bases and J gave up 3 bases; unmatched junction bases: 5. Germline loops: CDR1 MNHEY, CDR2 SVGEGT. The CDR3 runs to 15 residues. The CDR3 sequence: CASSSPGQGDYEQYF. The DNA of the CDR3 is TGTGCCAGCAGTTCTCCGGGACAGGGGGACTACGAGCAGTACTTC.

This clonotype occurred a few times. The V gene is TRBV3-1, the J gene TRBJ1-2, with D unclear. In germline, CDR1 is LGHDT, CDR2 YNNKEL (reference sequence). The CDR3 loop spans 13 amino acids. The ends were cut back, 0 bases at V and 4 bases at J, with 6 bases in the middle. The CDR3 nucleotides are TGTGCCAGCAGCCAAGAAGGATTCTATGGCTACACCTTC. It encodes CASSQEGFYGYTF.

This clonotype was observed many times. The CDR3 is CASSLSLGRGHMNTEAFF. For the CDR3, the DNA is TGTGCCAGCAGCTTGAGCCTCGGCAGGGGACACATGAACACTGAAGCTTTCTTT. The chain uses TRBV7-2 and TRBJ1-1, with a tentative D call TRBD1 (6 bases). V lost 3 bases and J lost 0, with 20 bases in between. The germline V gene encodes CDR1 SGHTA and CDR2 FQGNSA. This CDR3 has 18 residues.

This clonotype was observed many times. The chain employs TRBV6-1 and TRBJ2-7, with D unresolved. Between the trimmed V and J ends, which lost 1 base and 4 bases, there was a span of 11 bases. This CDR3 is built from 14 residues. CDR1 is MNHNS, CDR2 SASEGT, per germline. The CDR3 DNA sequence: TGTGCCAGCAGTGAAGATGAACAGCATTACGAGCAGTACTTC. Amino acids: CASSEDEQHYEQYF.

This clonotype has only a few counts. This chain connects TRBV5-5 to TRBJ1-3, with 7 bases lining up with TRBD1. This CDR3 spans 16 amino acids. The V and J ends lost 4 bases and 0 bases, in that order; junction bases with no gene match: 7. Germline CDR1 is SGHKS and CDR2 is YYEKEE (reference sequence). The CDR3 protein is CASSRRDSRSGNTIYF. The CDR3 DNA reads TGTGCCAGCAGCCGACGGGACAGCCGCTCTGGAAACACCATATATTTT.

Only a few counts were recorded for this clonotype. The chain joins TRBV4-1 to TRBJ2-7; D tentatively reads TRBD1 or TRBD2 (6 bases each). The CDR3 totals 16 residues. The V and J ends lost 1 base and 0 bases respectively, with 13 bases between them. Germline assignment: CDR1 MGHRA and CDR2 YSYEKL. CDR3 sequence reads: CASSQAGQTSSYEQYF. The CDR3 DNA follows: TGCGCCAGCAGCCAAGCCGGACAGACTAGCTCCTACGAGCAGTACTTC.

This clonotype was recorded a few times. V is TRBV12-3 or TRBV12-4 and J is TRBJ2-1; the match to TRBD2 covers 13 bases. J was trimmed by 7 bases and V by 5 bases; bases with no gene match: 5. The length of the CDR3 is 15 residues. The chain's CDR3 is CASSPPGLAGNEQFF. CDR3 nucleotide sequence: TGTGCCAGCAGTCCACCGGGACTAGCGGGGAATGAGCAGTTCTTC.

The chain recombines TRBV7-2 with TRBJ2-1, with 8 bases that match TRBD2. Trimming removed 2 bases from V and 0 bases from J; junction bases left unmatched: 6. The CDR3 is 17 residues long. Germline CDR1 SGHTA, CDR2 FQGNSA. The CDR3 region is CASSLKGRGASYNEQFF. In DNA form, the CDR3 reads TGTGCCAGCAGCTTAAAGGGGCGGGGGGCCTCCTACAATGAGCAGTTCTTC. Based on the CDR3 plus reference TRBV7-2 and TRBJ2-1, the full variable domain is GAGVSQSPSNKVTEKGKDVELRCDPISGHTALYWYRQSLGQGLEFLIYFQGNSAPDKSGLPSDRFSAERTGGSVSTLTIQRTQQEDSAVYLCASSLKGRGASYNEQFFGPGTRLTVL.

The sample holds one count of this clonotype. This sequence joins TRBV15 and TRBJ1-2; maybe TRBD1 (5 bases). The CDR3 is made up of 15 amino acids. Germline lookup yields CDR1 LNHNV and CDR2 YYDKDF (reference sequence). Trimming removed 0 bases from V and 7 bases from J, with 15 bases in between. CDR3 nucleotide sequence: TGTGCCACCAGCAGAGACCTAGGAATAGGGGTTGGCTACACCTTC. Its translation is CATSRDLGIGVGYTF.

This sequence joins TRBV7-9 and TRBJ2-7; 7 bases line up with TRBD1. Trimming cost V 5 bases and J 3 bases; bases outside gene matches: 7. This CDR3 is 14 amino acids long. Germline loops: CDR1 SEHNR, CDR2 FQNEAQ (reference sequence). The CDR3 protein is CASSPTGQSYEQYF. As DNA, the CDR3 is TGTGCCAGCAGCCCCACGGGACAGAGCTACGAGCAGTACTTC.

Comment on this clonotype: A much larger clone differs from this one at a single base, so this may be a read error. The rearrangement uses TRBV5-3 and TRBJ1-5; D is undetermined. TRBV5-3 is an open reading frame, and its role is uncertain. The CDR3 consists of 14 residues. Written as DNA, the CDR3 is TGTGTCAGAAGCTCCGGACGGAACAATCAGCCCCAGCATTTT. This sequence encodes CVRSSGRNNQPQHF.

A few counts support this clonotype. The CDR3 loop is CASSLAGVRTEAFF. Here the CDR3 DNA reads TGTGCCAGCAGCTTAGCGGGCGTACGCACTGAAGCTTTCTTT. The chain couples TRBV7-9 to TRBJ1-1; the D is unclear. Germline CDR1 SEHNR, CDR2 FQNEAQ (reference sequence). This CDR3 comprises 14 residues. The V end lost 0 bases, the J end lost 4 bases, and 9 bases lay between the germline ends.

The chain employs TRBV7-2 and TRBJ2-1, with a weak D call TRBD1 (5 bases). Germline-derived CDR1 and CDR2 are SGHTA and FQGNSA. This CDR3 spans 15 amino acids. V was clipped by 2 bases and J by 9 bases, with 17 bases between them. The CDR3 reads CASSLLWQGTSEQFF. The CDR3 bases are TGTGCCAGCAGCTTACTGTGGCAGGGTACCAGTGAGCAGTTCTTC.

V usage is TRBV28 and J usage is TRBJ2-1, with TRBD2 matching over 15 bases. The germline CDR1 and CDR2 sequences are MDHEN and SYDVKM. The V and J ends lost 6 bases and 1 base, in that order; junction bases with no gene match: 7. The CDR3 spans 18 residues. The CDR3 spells CASSRGLAGGPSYNEQFF. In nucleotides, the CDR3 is TGTGCCAGCAGCCGGGGACTAGCGGGGGGCCCTTCCTACAATGAGCAGTTCTTC.

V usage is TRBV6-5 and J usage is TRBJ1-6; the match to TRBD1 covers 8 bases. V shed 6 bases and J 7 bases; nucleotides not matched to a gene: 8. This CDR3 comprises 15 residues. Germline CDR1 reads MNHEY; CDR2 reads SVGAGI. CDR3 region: CASSPGTGMNSPLHF. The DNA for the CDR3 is TGTGCCAGCAGCCCGGGGACAGGCATGAATTCACCCCTCCACTTT.

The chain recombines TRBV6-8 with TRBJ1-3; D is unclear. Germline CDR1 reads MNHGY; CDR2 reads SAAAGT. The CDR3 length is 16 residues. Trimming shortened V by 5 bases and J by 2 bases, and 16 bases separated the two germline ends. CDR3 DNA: TGTGCCAGCAGTCTGAGAACGGGATCAACTGGAAACACCATATATTTT. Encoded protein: CASSLRTGSTGNTIYF.

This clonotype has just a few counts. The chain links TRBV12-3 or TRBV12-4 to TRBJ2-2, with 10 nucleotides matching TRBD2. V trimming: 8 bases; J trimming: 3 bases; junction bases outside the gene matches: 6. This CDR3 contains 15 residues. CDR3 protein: CASRSSGGYTGELFF. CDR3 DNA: TGTGCCAGCCGATCTAGCGGGGGATACACCGGGGAGCTGTTTTTT.

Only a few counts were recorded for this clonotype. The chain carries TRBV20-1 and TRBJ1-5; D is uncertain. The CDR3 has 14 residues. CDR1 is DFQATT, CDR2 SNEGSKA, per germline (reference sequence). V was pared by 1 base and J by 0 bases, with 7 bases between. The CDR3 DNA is TGCAGTGCTAGAGTGTGGGATAGCAATCAGCCCCAGCATTTT. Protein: CSARVWDSNQPQHF.